The 5 T cell receptor beta chains below come from one sample, sequenced in a study of blood T cells in healthy people across ages. A second PCR, run for 7 to 11 cycles, used a sample-barcoded 5' primer plus a J-beta primer mix. Each CDR3 protein is one row after TCRdb ran MiXCR on the 5' RACE reads. The repertoire holds about 1.1 million distinct CDR3 sequences, 35% to 40% seen once, with around 14% in the top ten. The material sequenced was blood. All receptors come from a man aged 18 to 30 in good health.

The rearrangement joins TRBV4-1 to TRBJ1-5; D gene uncertain. The length of the CDR3 is 13 residues. The ends were cut back, 0 bases at V and 7 bases at J, with 7 bases in the middle. CDR1 is MGHRA and CDR2 is YSYEKL in the germline V gene. CDR3 in amino acids: CASSQEVRQPQHF. CDR3 DNA: TGCGCCAGCAGCCAAGAAGTAAGGCAGCCCCAGCATTTT.

This clonotype was picked up one time. The V call is TRBV7-3, the J call TRBJ2-1; D call uncertain. Trimming shortened V by 4 bases and J by 0 bases, and 13 bases separated the two germline ends. CDR1 is SGHTA and CDR2 is FQGTGA in the germline V gene. The CDR3 has 16 amino acids. CDR3 sequence reads: CASSSFIPSSYNEQFF. The CDR3 DNA reads as TGTGCCAGCAGCTCGTTTATCCCCAGCTCCTACAATGAGCAGTTCTTC.

This clonotype showed up just once. CDR3 DNA sequence: TGTGCCAGCAGCCAAAAGACTAGCTACGAGCAGTACTTC. Its protein is CASSQKTSYEQYF. The rearrangement links TRBV3-1 to TRBJ2-7; TRBD2 might be the D (6 bases). The CDR3 extends over 13 amino acids. Per the germline V gene, CDR1 is LGHDT and CDR2 is YNNKEL (reference sequence). Trimming cost V 2 bases and J 3 bases, with 8 bases left between them.

In its sample, this clonotype was seen a few times. The V call is TRBV5-4, the J call TRBJ2-3; 8 nucleotides match TRBD1. The CDR3 extends over 14 amino acids. Germline CDR1 is SGHNT and CDR2 is YYREEE (reference sequence). Germline trimming cut 4 bases from V and 7 bases from J; bases unmatched to any gene: 8. The CDR3 nucleotides are TGTGCCAGCAGCCCACAGGGGGACGGATATACGCAGTATTTT. Translation: CASSPQGDGYTQYF.

The chain carries TRBV7-9 and TRBJ2-7; D is uncertain. CDR3 length: 14 amino acids. V was shortened by 3 bases and J by 2 bases, with 11 bases between the two germline ends. The V gene's germline CDR1 is SEHNR and CDR2 FQNEAQ (reference sequence). CDR3 DNA: TGTGCCAGCAGCTTTGATAAGGCTACCTACGAGCAGTACTTC. Amino acids: CASSFDKATYEQYF.